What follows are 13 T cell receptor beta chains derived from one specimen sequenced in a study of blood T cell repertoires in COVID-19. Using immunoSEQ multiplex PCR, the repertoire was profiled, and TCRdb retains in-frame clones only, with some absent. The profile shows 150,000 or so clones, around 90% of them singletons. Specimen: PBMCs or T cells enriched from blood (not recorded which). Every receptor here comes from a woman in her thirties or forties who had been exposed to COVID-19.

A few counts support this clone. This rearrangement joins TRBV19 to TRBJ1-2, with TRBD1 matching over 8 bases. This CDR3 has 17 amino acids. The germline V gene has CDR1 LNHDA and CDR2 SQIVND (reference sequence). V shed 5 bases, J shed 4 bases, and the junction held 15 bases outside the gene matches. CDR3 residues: CASSGPGQALRVYGYTF. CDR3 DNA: TGTGCCAGTAGTGGACCGGGACAGGCTCTTAGGGTCTATGGCTACACCTTC.

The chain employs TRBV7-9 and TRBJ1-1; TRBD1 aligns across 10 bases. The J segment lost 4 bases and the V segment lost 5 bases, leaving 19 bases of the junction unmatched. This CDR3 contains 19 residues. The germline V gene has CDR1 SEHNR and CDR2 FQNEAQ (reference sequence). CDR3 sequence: CASSVIRTGGPAFGTEAFF. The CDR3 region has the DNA TGTGCCAGCAGCGTAATACGGACAGGGGGTCCGGCTTTCGGCACTGAAGCTTTCTTT.

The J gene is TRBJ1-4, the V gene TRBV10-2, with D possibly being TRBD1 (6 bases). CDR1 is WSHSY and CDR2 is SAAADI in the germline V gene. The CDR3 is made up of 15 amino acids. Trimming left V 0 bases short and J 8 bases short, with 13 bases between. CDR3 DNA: TGCGCCAGCAGTGAGTCGGCAGGGGTTGGGGAAAAACTGTTTTTT. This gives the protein CASSESAGVGEKLFF.

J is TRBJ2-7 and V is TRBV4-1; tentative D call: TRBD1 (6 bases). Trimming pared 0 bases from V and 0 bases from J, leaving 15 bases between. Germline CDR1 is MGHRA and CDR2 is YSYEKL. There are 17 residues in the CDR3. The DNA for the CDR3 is TGCGCCAGCAGCCAAGATCTCTTTACAGGGCGCTCCTACGAGCAGTACTTC. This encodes CASSQDLFTGRSYEQYF.

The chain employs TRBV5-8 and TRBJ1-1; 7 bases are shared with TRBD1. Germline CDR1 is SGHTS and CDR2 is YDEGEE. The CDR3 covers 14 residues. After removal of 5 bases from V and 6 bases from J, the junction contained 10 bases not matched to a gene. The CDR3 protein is CASSRTGMKAEAFF. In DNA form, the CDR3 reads TGTGCCAGCAGTCGGACAGGAATGAAAGCTGAAGCTTTCTTT.

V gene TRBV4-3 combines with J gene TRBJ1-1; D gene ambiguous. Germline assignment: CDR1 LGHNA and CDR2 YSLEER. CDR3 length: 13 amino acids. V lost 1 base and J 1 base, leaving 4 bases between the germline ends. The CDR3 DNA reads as TGCGCCAGCAGCCAAGGGAGGAACACTGAAGCTTTCTTT. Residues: CASSQGRNTEAFF.

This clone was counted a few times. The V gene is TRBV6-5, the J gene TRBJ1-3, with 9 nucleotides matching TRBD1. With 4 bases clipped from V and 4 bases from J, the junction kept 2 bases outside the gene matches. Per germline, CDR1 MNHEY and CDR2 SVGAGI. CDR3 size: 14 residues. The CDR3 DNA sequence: TGTGCCAGCAGTTGGACAGGGGCCGGAAACACCATATATTTT. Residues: CASSWTGAGNTIYF.

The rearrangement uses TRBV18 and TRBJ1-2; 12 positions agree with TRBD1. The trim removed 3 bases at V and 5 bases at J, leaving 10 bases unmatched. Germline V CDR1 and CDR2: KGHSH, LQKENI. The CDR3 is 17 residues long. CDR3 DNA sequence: TGTGCCAGCTCACCCGTCCCGGGACAGGGGGCTCAGTATGGCTACACCTTC. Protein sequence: CASSPVPGQGAQYGYTF. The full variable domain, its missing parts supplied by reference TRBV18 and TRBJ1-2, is NAGVMQNPRHLVRRRGQEARLRCSPMKGHSHVYWYRQLPEEGLKFMVYLQKENIIDESGMPKERFSAEFPKEGPSILRIQQVVRGDSAAYFCASSPVPGQGAQYGYTFGSGTRLTVV.

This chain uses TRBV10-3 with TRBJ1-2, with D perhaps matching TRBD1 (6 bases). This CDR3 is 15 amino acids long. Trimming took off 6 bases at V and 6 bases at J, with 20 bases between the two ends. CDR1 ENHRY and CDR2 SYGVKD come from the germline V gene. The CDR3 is CAISKQGELANGYTF. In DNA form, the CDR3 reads TGTGCCATCAGCAAACAGGGAGAATTAGCTAATGGCTACACCTTC.

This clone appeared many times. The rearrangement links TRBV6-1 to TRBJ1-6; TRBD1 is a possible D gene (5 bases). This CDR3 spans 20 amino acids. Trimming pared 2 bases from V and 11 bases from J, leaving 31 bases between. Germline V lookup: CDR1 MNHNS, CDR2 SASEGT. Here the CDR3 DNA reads TGTGCCAGCAGTGAATCCGTGAAATCAGGGATTCGGTCTATTTTGACACCCCTCCACTTT. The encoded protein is CASSESVKSGIRSILTPLHF.

Here the CDR3 DNA reads TGTGCCAGCAGGCGAACAGGGGTACGGTACGAGCAGTACTTC. Its translation is CASRRTGVRYEQYF. The chain couples TRBV27 to TRBJ2-7, with TRBD1 matching over 7 bases. CDR3 length equals 14 residues. From germline, CDR1 is MNHEY and CDR2 SMNVEV (reference sequence). V lost 6 bases and J lost 4; bases outside the gene matches: 9.

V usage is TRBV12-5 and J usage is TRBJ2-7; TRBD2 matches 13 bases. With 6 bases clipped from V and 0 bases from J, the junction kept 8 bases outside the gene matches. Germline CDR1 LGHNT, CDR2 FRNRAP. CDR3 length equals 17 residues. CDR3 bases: TGTGCTAGTGGATACCTTGGGACTAGCGGGGACTCCTACGAGCAGTACTTC. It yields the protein CASGYLGTSGDSYEQYF. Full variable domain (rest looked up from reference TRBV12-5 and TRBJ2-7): DARVTQTPRHKVTEMGQEVTMRCQPILGHNTVFWYRQTMMQGLELLAYFRNRAPLDDSGMPKDRFSAEMPDATLATLKIQPSEPRDSAVYFCASGYLGTSGDSYEQYFGPGTRLTVT.

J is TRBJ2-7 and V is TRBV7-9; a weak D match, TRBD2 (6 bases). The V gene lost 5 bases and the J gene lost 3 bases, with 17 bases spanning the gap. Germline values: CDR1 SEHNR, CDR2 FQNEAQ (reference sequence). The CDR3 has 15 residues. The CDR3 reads CASSLSGTFGYEQYF. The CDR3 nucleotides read TGTGCCAGCAGCCTTTCGGGGACTTTTGGCTACGAGCAGTACTTC.